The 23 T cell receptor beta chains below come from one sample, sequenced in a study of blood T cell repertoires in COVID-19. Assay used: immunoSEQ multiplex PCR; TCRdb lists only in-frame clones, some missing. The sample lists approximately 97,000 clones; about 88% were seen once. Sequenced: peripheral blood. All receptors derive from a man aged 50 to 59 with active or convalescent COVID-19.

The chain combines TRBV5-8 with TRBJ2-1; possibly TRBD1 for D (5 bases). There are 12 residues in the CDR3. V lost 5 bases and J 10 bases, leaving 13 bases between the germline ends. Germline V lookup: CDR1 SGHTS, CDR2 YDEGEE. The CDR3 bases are TGTGCCAGCAGTTACGCCAGGGCAGAGCAGTTCTTC. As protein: CASSYARAEQFF.

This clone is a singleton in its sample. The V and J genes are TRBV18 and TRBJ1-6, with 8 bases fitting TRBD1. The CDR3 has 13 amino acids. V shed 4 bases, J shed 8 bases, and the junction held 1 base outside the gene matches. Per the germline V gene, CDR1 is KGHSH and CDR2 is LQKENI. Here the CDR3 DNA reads TGTGCCAGCTCACAGACAGGGGATTCACCCCTCCACTTT. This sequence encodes CASSQTGDSPLHF. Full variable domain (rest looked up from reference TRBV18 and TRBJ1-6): NAGVMQNPRHLVRRRGQEARLRCSPMKGHSHVYWYRQLPEEGLKFMVYLQKENIIDESGMPKERFSAEFPKEGPSILRIQQVVRGDSAAYFCASSQTGDSPLHFGNGTRLTVT.

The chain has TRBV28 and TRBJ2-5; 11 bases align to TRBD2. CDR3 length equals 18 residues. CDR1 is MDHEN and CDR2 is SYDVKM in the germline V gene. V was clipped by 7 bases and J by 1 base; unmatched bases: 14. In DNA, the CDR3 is TGTGCCAGCACCCGCGGGACTAGCGGAAGCTGGGCCCAAGAGACCCAGTACTTC. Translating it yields CASTRGTSGSWAQETQYF.

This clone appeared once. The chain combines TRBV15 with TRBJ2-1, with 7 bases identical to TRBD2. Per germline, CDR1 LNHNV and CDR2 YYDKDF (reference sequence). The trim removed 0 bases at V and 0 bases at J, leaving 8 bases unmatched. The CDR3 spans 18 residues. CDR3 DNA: TGTGCCACCAGCAGAGATCCTGAGAGCGGGGCCTCCTACAATGAGCAGTTCTTC. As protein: CATSRDPESGASYNEQFF.

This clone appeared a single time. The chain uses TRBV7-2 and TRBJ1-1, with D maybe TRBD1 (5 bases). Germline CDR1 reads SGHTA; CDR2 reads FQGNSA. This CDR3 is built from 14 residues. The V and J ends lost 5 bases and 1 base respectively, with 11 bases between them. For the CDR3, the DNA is TGTGCCAGCAGCCGTGGACATTCGAACACTGAAGCTTTCTTT. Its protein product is CASSRGHSNTEAFF.

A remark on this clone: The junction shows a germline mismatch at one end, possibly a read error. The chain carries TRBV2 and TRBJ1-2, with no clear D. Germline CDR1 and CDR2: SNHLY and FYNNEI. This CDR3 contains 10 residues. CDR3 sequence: CASSEPELNF. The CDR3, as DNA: TGTGCCAGCAGTGAACCCGAACTTAACTTC.

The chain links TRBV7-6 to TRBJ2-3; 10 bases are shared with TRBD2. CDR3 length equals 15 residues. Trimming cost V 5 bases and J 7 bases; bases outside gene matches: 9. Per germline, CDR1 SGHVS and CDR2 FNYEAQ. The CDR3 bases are TGTGCCAGCAGCCCCTCGAGCGGGGGGGTAAATACGCAGTATTTT. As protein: CASSPSSGGVNTQYF. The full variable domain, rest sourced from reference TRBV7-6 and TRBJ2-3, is GAGVSQSPRYKVTKRGQDVALRCDPISGHVSLYWYRQALGQGPEFLTYFNYEAQQDKSGLPNDRFSAERPEGSISTLTIQRTEQRDSAMYRCASSPSSGGVNTQYFGPGTRLTVL.

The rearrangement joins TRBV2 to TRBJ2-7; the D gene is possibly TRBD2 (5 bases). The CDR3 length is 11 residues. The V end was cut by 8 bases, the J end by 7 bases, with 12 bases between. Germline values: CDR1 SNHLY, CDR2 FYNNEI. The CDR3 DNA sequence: TGTGCCAGCGTTTCGTCGGGGGAGCAGTACTTC. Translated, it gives CASVSSGEQYF.

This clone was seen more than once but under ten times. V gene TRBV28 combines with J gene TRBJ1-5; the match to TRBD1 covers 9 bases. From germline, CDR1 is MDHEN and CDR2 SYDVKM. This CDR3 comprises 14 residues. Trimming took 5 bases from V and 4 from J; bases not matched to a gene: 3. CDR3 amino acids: CASSIGTGNQPQHF. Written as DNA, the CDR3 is TGTGCCAGCAGTATAGGGACAGGGAATCAGCCCCAGCATTTT.

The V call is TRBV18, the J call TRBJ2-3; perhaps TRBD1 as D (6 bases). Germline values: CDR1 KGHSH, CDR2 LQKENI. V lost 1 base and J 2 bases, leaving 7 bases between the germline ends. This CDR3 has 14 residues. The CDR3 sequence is CASSPRQVTDTQYF. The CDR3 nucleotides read TGTGCCAGCTCACCACGACAGGTCACAGATACGCAGTATTTT.

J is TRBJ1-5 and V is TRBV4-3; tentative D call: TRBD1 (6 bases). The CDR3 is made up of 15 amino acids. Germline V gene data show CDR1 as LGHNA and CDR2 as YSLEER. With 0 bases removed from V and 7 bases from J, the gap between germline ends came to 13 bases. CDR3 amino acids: CASSQDPTGNQPQHF. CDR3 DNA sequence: TGCGCCAGCAGCCAAGACCCAACAGGGAACCAGCCCCAGCATTTT.

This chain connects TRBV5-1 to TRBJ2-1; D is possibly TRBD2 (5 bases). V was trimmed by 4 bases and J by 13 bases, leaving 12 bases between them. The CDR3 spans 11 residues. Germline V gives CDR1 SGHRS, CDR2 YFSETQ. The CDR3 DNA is TGCGCCAGCAGCCAAGAGGGCCGACAGTTCTTC. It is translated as CASSQEGRQFF.

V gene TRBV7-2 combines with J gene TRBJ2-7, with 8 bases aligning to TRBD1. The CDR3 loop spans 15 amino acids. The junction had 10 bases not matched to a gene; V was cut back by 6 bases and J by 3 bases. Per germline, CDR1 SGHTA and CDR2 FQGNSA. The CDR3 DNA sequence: TGTGCCAGCAGTCTACAGGGGGGATTGGGCTACGAGCAGTACTTC. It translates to CASSLQGGLGYEQYF.

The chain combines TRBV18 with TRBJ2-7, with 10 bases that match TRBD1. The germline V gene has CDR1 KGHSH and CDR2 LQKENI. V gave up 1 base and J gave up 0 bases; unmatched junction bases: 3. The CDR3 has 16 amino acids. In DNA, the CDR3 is TGTGCCAGCTCACCACGGGGACAGGGGAGCTCCTACGAGCAGTACTTC. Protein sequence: CASSPRGQGSSYEQYF.

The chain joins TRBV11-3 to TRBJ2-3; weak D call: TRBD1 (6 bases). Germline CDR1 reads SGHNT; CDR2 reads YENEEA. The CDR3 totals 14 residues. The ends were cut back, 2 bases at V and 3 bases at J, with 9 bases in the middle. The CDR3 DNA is TGTGCCAGCAGCTTAAGGCAGGGGACAGATACGCAGTATTTT. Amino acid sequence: CASSLRQGTDTQYF.

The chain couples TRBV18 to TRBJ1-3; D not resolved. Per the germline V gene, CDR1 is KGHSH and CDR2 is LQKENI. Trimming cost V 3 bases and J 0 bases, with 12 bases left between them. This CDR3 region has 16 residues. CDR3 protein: CASSPREADSGNTIYF. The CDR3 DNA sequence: TGTGCCAGCTCACCCCGGGAGGCGGACTCTGGAAACACCATATATTTT.

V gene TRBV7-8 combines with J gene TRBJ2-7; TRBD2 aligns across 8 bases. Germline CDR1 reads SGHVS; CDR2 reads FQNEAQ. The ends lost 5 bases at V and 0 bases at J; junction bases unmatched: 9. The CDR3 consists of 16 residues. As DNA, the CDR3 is TGTGCCAGCAGCCCCGGGCGGGGGGCGAGCTCCTACGAGCAGTACGTC. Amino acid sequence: CASSPGRGASSYEQYV.

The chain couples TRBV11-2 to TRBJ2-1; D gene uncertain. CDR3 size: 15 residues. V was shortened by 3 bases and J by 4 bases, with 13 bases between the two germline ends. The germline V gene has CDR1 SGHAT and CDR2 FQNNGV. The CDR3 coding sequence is TGTGCCAGCAGCTTGTTCAGCGAAACTTACAATGAGCAGTTCTTC. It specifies CASSLFSETYNEQFF. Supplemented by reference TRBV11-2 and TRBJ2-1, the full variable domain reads EAGVAQSPRYKIIEKRQSVAFWCNPISGHATLYWYQQILGQGPKLLIQFQNNGVVDDSQLPKDRFSAERLKGVDSTLKIQPAKLEDSAVYLCASSLFSETYNEQFFGPGTRLTVL.

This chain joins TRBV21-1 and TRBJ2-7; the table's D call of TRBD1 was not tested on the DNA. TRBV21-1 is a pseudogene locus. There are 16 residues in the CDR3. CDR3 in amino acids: CASSKALGTANYEQYV. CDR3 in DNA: TGTGCCAGCAGCAAAGCCCTCGGGACAGCTAACTACGAGCAGTACGTC.

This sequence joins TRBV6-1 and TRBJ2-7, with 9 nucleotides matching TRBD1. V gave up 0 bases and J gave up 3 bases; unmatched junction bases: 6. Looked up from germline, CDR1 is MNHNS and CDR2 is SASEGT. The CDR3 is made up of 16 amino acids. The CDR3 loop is CASSEAPGQGHYEQYF. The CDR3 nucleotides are TGTGCCAGCAGTGAAGCACCGGGACAGGGTCACTACGAGCAGTACTTC.

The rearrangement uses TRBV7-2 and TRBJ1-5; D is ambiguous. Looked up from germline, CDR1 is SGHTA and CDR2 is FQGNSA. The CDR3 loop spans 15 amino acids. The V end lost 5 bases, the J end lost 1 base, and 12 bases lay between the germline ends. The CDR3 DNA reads TGTGCCAGCAGCCCCAGCTCGGGGAGCAATCAGCCCCAGCATTTT. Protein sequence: CASSPSSGSNQPQHF.

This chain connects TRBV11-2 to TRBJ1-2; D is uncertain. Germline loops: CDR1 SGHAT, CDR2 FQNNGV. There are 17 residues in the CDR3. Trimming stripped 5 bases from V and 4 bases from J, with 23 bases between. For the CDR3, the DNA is TGTGCCAGCAGCCGTTCCTTAGAGATCCCGCCGGGCTATGGCTACACCTTC. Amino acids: CASSRSLEIPPGYGYTF.

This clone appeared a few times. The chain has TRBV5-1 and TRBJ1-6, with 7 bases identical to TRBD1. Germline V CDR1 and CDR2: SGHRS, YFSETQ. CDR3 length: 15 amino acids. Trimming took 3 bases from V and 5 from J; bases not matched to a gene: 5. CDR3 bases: TGCGCCAGCAGCTGGCAGGGGGAGGATAATTCACCCCTCCACTTT. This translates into CASSWQGEDNSPLHF.